The present entry profiles one T cell receptor (beta chain) with its context. The specificity of this receptor is unknown. Base qualities are not recorded, but no much larger clone differs from it by a single base. This sample was included in a study of blood T cell repertoires in COVID-19 (dated by TCRdb to about 2020). General notes on the study: Recovered participants in ImmuneRACE Cohort 3 were defined by two consecutive negative NP/OP PCR tests, clearance by a healthcare professional, or resolution of symptoms. The collaborator samples originated in the United States, Italy and Spain and spanned the acute and convalescent phases of COVID-19. The prospective study material was composed of cDNA or gDNA derived from T cells, B-cell-depleted T cells, or PBMCs. Subjects who had been exposed to COVID-19, were actively infected with it, or had recovered from it provided the deeply sampled blood TCRbeta repertoires that made up the dataset. The repertoires were made available in a free public database intended to serve as a resource for research on the immune response to SARS-CoV-2. Samples were obtained from the ongoing ImmuneRACE study (first 160 participants) and from about 1,300 subjects provided by 6 global collaborators. The sample metadata nearly always contained a de-identified subject ID, COVID-19 status, age in years and sex. Where available, HLA class I and class II types were taken from metadata supplied by the sample provider and were not determined by assay-based typing. Study-wide conclusions, independent of this receptor: The quantity of clinical and demographic metadata differed by source and by participant and was supplied without curation.

The CDR3 runs 13 residues from the cysteine to the phenylalanine. The retained sequence is limited to the CDR3, 39 bases, with the frame set at the first base. V loses 0 bases of germline sequence and J loses 3 bases, and the interval between the two ends is 6 bases. CDR1 and CDR2 were assigned from the germline V gene (reference sequence) as LNHNV and YYDKDF. The immunoSEQ Assay, a bias-controlled multiplex PCR, was used to amplify TCRbeta CDR3 regions from genomic DNA. The authors processed their data as follows. The number of nucleated cells in each sample was estimated from the amplification of reference gene primers within the assay. To quantify the absolute abundance of each unique TCRbeta CDR3 rearrangement, sequence reads were collapsed and filtered. For each sample, productive Simpson clonality was calculated by taking the square root of Simpson's diversity index across productive rearrangements. What TCRdb holds here is the immuneACCESS table cut down to in-frame rearrangements. Part of the clones is not present; checked against another copy, under half of the missing clones reflect an unresolved V gene, and the others are unexplained. That table gives V, J and clone size, and the DNA gave D and trimming. The sample yields approximately 250,000 clones; more than 70% were counted once. The ten largest clones take up roughly 2% of the sample.

In the prospective study, participants were roughly 18 to 90 years old, resided in about two dozen geographic areas of the United States, and were enrolled through a virtual design. In the prospective study, participants were assigned to cohorts based on the clinical history participants reported in a screening survey and a study questionnaire. In the prospective study, mobile phlebotomists collected whole blood, serum and a nasopharyngeal or oropharyngeal swab from each participant. Over an approximately two-month period, participants in the prospective study had the option of providing additional blood draws and questionnaires. Before DNA extraction, prospective study blood samples were shipped either frozen or at room temperature.

Material for sequencing was PBMCs or T cells enriched from blood (not recorded which). This chain is built from TRBV15 and TRBJ2-7; the D gene cannot be named for sure. This sequence originates from an older woman in a cohort exposed to, infected with or recovered from COVID-19 (not recorded which). The nucleotide sequence reads as follows: TGTGCCACCAGCAGAGATAGTAGCTACGAGCAGTACTTC. This yields the protein CATSRDSSYEQYF.